The clone carrying this T cell receptor (beta chain) came up a few times. TCRdb re-called the PCR reads via MiXCR. The top ten hold around 7% of the sample, which has about 15,000 clones, roughly a third seen once. These data originate in a study of metastatic and nonmetastatic thyroid tumors. Study overall: Repertoires were compared across blood and tumor or nodule tissue from malignant and benign thyroid patients.

Per germline, CDR1 MDHEN and CDR2 SYDVKM. Trimming pared 2 bases from V and 7 bases from J, leaving 9 bases between. The CDR3 has 12 amino acids. No treatment had been given to any patient before thyroid surgery. The rearrangement uses TRBV28 and TRBJ2-7; D uncertain. The TCR was taken from a female donor with papillary thyroid cancer or a benign thyroid nodule (not recorded which). Some clones in this sample may be carry-over from other donors' samples. The sample consisted of tumor tissue. For the CDR3, the DNA is TGTGCCAGCAGTTTACGCCGGGTTGAGCAGTACTTC. It is translated as CASSLRRVEQYF. Together with reference TRBV28 and TRBJ2-7, the CDR3 gives the full variable domain: DVKVTQSSRYLVKRTGEKVFLECVQDMDHENMFWYRQDPGLGLRLIYFSYDVKMKEKGDIPEGYSVSREKKERFSLILESASTNQTSMYLCASSLRRVEQYFGPGTRLTVT.